These 14 T cell receptor beta chains were all obtained from the same sample, sequenced in a study of T-cell memory formation after mild COVID-19. TCRdb passed the 5' RACE reads through MiXCR, listing each CDR3 protein once. The sample lists around 250,000 distinct CDR3 sequences; about 16% were seen once. Sequencing was performed on PBMCs or a T cell subset sorted from them (not recorded which). The source of these receptors is a man between 18 and 29 years old who had mild COVID-19 (a few samples of this study predate the infection). Cell type and time point are not known.

The rearrangement uses TRBV29-1 and TRBJ2-1; D not certain. This CDR3 is built from 12 residues. Germline V lookup: CDR1 SQVTM, CDR2 ANQGSEA. Between the trimmed V and J ends, which lost 4 bases and 5 bases, there was a span of 9 bases. CDR3 protein: CSVGWRDNEQFF. CDR3 nucleotide sequence: TGCAGCGTTGGGTGGAGAGACAATGAGCAGTTCTTC.

The chain has TRBV5-5 and TRBJ2-1; the D gene could be TRBD1 or TRBD2 (5 bases each). CDR3 length: 16 amino acids. Trimming took 6 bases from V and 4 from J, leaving 20 bases between them. From germline, CDR1 is SGHKS and CDR2 YYEKEE (reference sequence). Written as DNA, the CDR3 is TGTGCCAGCATCCGAGGGTATGGGGCCAAGTACAATGAGCAGTTCTTC. It yields the protein CASIRGYGAKYNEQFF. The whole variable domain, filled in from reference TRBV5-5 and TRBJ2-1, reads DAGVTQSPTHLIKTRGQQVTLRCSPISGHKSVSWYQQVLGQGPQFIFQYYEKEERGRGNFPDRFSARQFPNYSSELNVNALLLGDSALYLCASIRGYGAKYNEQFFGPGTRLTVL.

The genes are TRBV20-1 and TRBJ2-7, with TRBD2 identical over 10 bases. Germline V CDR1 and CDR2: DFQATT, SNEGSKA (reference sequence). The CDR3 extends over 15 amino acids. Losses at the gene ends were 6 bases for V and 1 base for J; bases not matched to a gene: 9. The CDR3 here is CSASPSGGDSYEQYV. CDR3 in DNA: TGCAGTGCGTCCCCAAGCGGGGGGGATTCCTACGAGCAGTACGTC.

This clonotype was recorded a few times. The V and J genes are TRBV20-1 and TRBJ2-4, with unresolved D. The CDR3 extends over 13 amino acids. Looked up from germline, CDR1 is DFQATT and CDR2 is SNEGSKA (reference sequence). Deletions cut 0 bases from V and 12 bases from J, with 15 bases between. CDR3 amino acids: CSARDPPKTDQYF. CDR3 DNA sequence: TGCAGTGCTAGAGATCCCCCAAAAACAGATCAGTACTTC.

V gene TRBV6-5 combines with J gene TRBJ1-2, with D possibly being TRBD1 (5 bases). Trimming cost V 0 bases and J 9 bases, with 11 bases left between them. CDR1 is MNHEY and CDR2 is SVGAGI in the germline V gene. CDR3 length: 13 residues. CDR3 DNA: TGTGCCAGCAGTTACTCGGCAGGGTATAGCTACACCTTC. Its translation is CASSYSAGYSYTF.

The V and J genes are TRBV7-9 and TRBJ1-6, with 9 positions matching TRBD1. CDR1 is SEHNR, CDR2 FQNEAQ, per germline (reference sequence). The V and J ends lost 8 bases and 10 bases, in that order; junction bases with no gene match: 9. The CDR3 covers 14 residues. The CDR3, as DNA: TGTGCCAGCGCGAGGACAGGGGCTCGGTCACCCCTCCACTTT. Its translation: CASARTGARSPLHF.

The chain carries TRBV6-6 and TRBJ2-7, with 9 nucleotides matching TRBD1. CDR1 is MNHNY, CDR2 SVGAGI, per germline (reference sequence). This CDR3 is 16 amino acids long. Germline trimming cut 4 bases from V and 0 bases from J; bases unmatched to any gene: 7. CDR3 in DNA: TGTGCCAGCAGTTCCCCAGAGGGACAGGGCTCCTACGAGCAGTACTTC. Its translation is CASSSPEGQGSYEQYF.

This clonotype turned up a few times. The J gene is TRBJ2-3, the V gene TRBV5-1, with D tentatively TRBD1 (6 bases). There are 16 residues in the CDR3. Per germline, CDR1 SGHRS and CDR2 YFSETQ. The V gene lost 0 bases and the J gene lost 2 bases, with 13 bases spanning the gap. The CDR3 loop is CASSLALQGNTDTQYF. CDR3 bases: TGCGCCAGCAGCTTGGCCCTACAGGGAAACACAGATACGCAGTATTTT.

The chain recombines TRBV6-6 with TRBJ2-2, with TRBD2 matching 8 bases. The CDR3 is made up of 16 amino acids. V dropped 3 bases and J dropped 6; count of bases not matched to a gene: 9. CDR1 and CDR2 from the germline V gene are MNHNY and SVGAGI (reference sequence). CDR3 in amino acids: CASSYTGLAIPGELFF. CDR3 DNA sequence: TGTGCCAGCAGTTATACTGGACTAGCTATTCCCGGGGAGCTGTTTTTT.

This clonotype occurred a few times. The chain couples TRBV27 to TRBJ2-5; perhaps TRBD2 as D (5 bases). Trimming removed 8 bases from V and 7 bases from J, with 11 bases in between. This CDR3 has 11 residues. The germline V gene encodes CDR1 MNHEY and CDR2 SMNVEV (reference sequence). CDR3 bases: TGTGCCAGCGGACTCCGGCCGACCCAGTACTTC. Amino acids: CASGLRPTQYF.

CDR3 amino acids: CASVGGASSNQPQHF. CDR3 DNA: TGTGCCAGCGTAGGGGGGGCATCGAGCAATCAGCCCCAGCATTTT. The gene calls are TRBV12-3 or TRBV12-4 and TRBJ1-5, with D tentatively TRBD1 (6 bases). The V and J ends lost 8 bases and 1 base respectively, with 15 bases between them. The CDR3 contains 15 residues.

This clonotype was seen repeatedly, ten times or more. The genes are TRBV18 and TRBJ2-3; 9 bases align to TRBD2. The CDR3 is made up of 19 amino acids. CDR1 is KGHSH and CDR2 is LQKENI in the germline V gene. Trimming cost V 2 bases and J 1 base; bases outside gene matches: 13. CDR3 bases: TGTGCCAGCTCACCAGTCACGAGCGGGGGGTACTCTGGCACAGATACGCAGTATTTT. The encoded protein is CASSPVTSGGYSGTDTQYF.

This clonotype was seen only a few times. The chain has TRBV4-3 and TRBJ2-5; TRBD2 agrees at 12 bases. There are 16 residues in the CDR3. Germline loops: CDR1 LGHNA, CDR2 YSLEER. The ends lost 2 bases at V and 4 bases at J; junction bases unmatched: 5. CDR3 residues: CASSQSWGLAGETQYF. CDR3 DNA sequence: TGCGCCAGCAGCCAATCTTGGGGACTAGCGGGAGAGACCCAGTACTTC.

This clonotype was observed many times. The rearrangement uses TRBV5-6 and TRBJ1-5; D is undetermined. V lost 3 bases and J 5 bases, leaving 9 bases between the germline ends. The CDR3 has 13 residues. Germline V gene data show CDR1 as SGHDT and CDR2 as YYEEEE. The CDR3 is CASSSGIDQPQHF. The CDR3 DNA reads TGTGCCAGCAGCTCCGGAATTGATCAGCCCCAGCATTTT. Full variable domain (remainder filled in from reference TRBV5-6 and TRBJ1-5): DAGVTQSPTHLIKTRGQQVTLRCSPKSGHDTVSWYQQALGQGPQFIFQYYEEEERQRGNFPDRFSGHQFPNYSSELNVNALLLGDSALYLCASSSGIDQPQHFGDGTRLSIL.